The 2 T cell receptor beta chains listed next were all sequenced from one sample in a study of shared clonotypes between healthy human individuals. In the naive CD8 group, cells lacked CD45RO and were positively selected for CCR7, so terminally differentiated effector memory CD45RA+ cells were left out. Assay used: immunoSEQ multiplex PCR; TCRdb lists only in-frame clones, some missing. The sample has about 550,000 clones, roughly 96% seen once; the top ten hold 0.09% to 0.13%. Sequences were obtained from naive CD8+ T cells sorted from blood. Source of these receptors: a woman aged 25-40 years in good health.

The CDR3 sequence: CASSETGLAGARFF. CDR3 nucleotide sequence: TGCGCCAGCAGTGAGACGGGACTAGCGGGAGCCCGGTTCTTC. V gene TRBV10-1 combines with J gene TRBJ2-1, with TRBD2 matching 14 bases. The CDR3 runs 14 residues. CDR1 is WNHNN, CDR2 SYGVQD, per germline (reference sequence). V shed 2 bases and J 15 bases; nucleotides not matched to a gene: 6.

The CDR3 spells CASSYGEGPAFF. The CDR3, as DNA: TGTGCCAGCAGTTACGGGGAAGGCCCAGCTTTCTTT. The chain has TRBV2 and TRBJ1-1, with no clear D. The CDR3 is made up of 12 amino acids. Germline CDR1 reads SNHLY; CDR2 reads FYNNEI. Trimming took off 5 bases at V and 10 bases at J, with 14 bases between the two ends.